The rows below give T cell receptor beta chains drawn from one sample of a study of cytomegalovirus exposure and HLA in healthy donors. The method was immunoSEQ multiplex PCR; TCRdb's version includes in-frame clones alone and lacks a portion of them. The data show 250,000 to 400,000 clones, with approximately 85% seen just once and about 0.96% held by the top ten. The specimen sequenced was PBMCs. These receptors were taken from a man aged 30 to 45 in good health and CMV-seronegative. The CDR3 runs from the conserved cysteine through the conserved F or W. A D gene is named only where the DNA matches it firmly. Clone size is given for some rows only: seen once, a few or many times, or a class if the clone is expanded.

CDR3aa: CASSLVGASRGNTIYF
CDR3nt: TGTGCCAGCAGCTTAGTAGGGGCTTCGCGAGGAAACACCATATATTTT
d_gene: .
abundance: .
v_gene: TRBV11-1
j_gene: TRBJ1-3

CDR3aa: CASSFSGLAGAGEQFF
CDR3nt: TGTGCCAGCAGCTTCTCAGGACTAGCGGGGGCCGGTGAGCAGTTCTTC
d_gene: TRBD2
abundance: .
v_gene: TRBV7-7
j_gene: TRBJ2-1

CDR3aa: CASSVGAEQYF
CDR3nt: TGTGCCAGCAGCGTAGGCGCGGAGCAGTACTTC
d_gene: .
abundance: .
v_gene: TRBV9
j_gene: TRBJ2-7

CDR3aa: CASSPNPGTGSEKLFF
CDR3nt: TGTGCCAGCTCACCAAACCCCGGGACAGGGAGTGAAAAACTGTTTTTT
d_gene: TRBD1
abundance: .
v_gene: TRBV18
j_gene: TRBJ1-4

CDR3aa: CASSYDQGNTEAFF
CDR3nt: TGTGCCAGCAGTTACGACCAGGGCAACACTGAAGCTTTCTTT
d_gene: .
abundance: .
v_gene: TRBV6-5
j_gene: TRBJ1-1

CDR3aa: CASSQERTRGAGGRETQYF
CDR3nt: TGCGCCAGCAGCCAAGAGAGAACCCGAGGGGCAGGGGGAAGAGAGACCCAGTACTTC
d_gene: TRBD1
abundance: .
v_gene: TRBV4-1
j_gene: TRBJ2-5

CDR3aa: CASSLMRQSLPNYGYTF
CDR3nt: TGTGCCAGCAGCTTGATGAGACAGAGCCTACCAAACTATGGCTACACCTTC
d_gene: .
abundance: .
v_gene: TRBV5-6
j_gene: TRBJ1-2

CDR3aa: CASSLPWGTSTDTQYF
CDR3nt: TGTGCCAGCTCACTGCCTTGGGGGACTAGCACAGATACGCAGTATTTT
d_gene: .
abundance: .
v_gene: TRBV18
j_gene: TRBJ2-3

CDR3aa: CSVDRFNEQFF
CDR3nt: TGCAGCGTTGACAGGTTCAATGAGCAGTTCTTC
d_gene: .
abundance: once
v_gene: TRBV29-1
j_gene: TRBJ2-1

CDR3aa: CASSEQNTIYF
CDR3nt: TGTGCCAGCAGTGAACAAAACACCATATATTTT
d_gene: .
abundance: .
v_gene: TRBV2
j_gene: TRBJ1-3

CDR3aa: CSVLLAMNTGELFF
CDR3nt: TGCAGCGTTCTTCTAGCGATGAACACCGGGGAGCTGTTTTTT
d_gene: .
abundance: .
v_gene: TRBV29-1
j_gene: TRBJ2-2

CDR3aa: CASSLEGDRETYEQYF
CDR3nt: TGTGCCAGCAGCTTAGAAGGGGACAGGGAAACCTACGAGCAGTACTTC
d_gene: TRBD1
abundance: .
v_gene: TRBV7-9
j_gene: TRBJ2-7

CDR3aa: CASSQLDTLNTEAFF
CDR3nt: TGCGCCAGCAGCCAATTAGACACCTTGAACACTGAAGCTTTCTTT
d_gene: .
abundance: once
v_gene: TRBV4-3
j_gene: TRBJ1-1

CDR3aa: CASSLAVGVESGNTIYF
CDR3nt: TGCGCCAGCAGCTTGGCCGTCGGGGTCGAATCTGGAAACACCATATATTTT
d_gene: .
abundance: .
v_gene: TRBV5-1
j_gene: TRBJ1-3

CDR3aa: CASSRSMAGGSYEQYF
CDR3nt: TGTGCCAGCAGCCGTTCCATGGCAGGGGGTTCCTACGAGCAGTACTTC
d_gene: TRBD1
abundance: .
v_gene: TRBV5-8
j_gene: TRBJ2-7

CDR3aa: CSARGPGRYTF
CDR3nt: TGCAGTGCTAGAGGACCAGGGCGCTACACCTTC
d_gene: .
abundance: .
v_gene: TRBV20-1
j_gene: TRBJ1-2

CDR3aa: CASSPRGSNNQPQHF
CDR3nt: TGTGCCAGCAGTCCCAGGGGTTCGAACAATCAGCCCCAGCATTTT
d_gene: .
abundance: .
v_gene: TRBV6-5
j_gene: TRBJ1-5

CDR3aa: CASGLVRDRATGANVLTF
CDR3nt: TGTGCTAGTGGTTTGGTACGGGACAGGGCGACTGGGGCCAACGTCCTGACTTTC
d_gene: TRBD1
abundance: .
v_gene: TRBV12-5
j_gene: TRBJ2-6

CDR3aa: CASSWGLRGADTQYF
CDR3nt: TGTGCCAGCAGCTGGGGACTCAGAGGGGCAGATACGCAGTATTTT
d_gene: .
abundance: .
v_gene: TRBV13
j_gene: TRBJ2-3

CDR3aa: CASSAASGGYQETQYF
CDR3nt: TGTGCCAGTAGTGCCGCTAGCGGGGGTTACCAAGAGACCCAGTACTTC
d_gene: TRBD2
abundance: .
v_gene: TRBV19
j_gene: TRBJ2-5

CDR3aa: CASGLQGDTGELFF
CDR3nt: TGCGCCAGCGGATTACAGGGGGACACCGGGGAGCTGTTTTTT
d_gene: TRBD1
abundance: .
v_gene: TRBV5-1
j_gene: TRBJ2-2

CDR3aa: CASSTGSSNQPQHF
CDR3nt: TGTGCCAGTAGTACAGGGTCTAGCAATCAGCCCCAGCATTTT
d_gene: .
abundance: .
v_gene: TRBV19
j_gene: TRBJ1-5

CDR3aa: CASSLGVRGGEKLFF
CDR3nt: TGTGCCAGCAGCTTGGGGGTAAGGGGCGGTGAAAAACTGTTTTTT
d_gene: .
abundance: .
v_gene: TRBV5-5
j_gene: TRBJ1-4

CDR3aa: CATWSGGAFGEQFF
CDR3nt: TGCGCCACCTGGAGCGGGGGGGCATTTGGTGAGCAGTTCTTC
d_gene: TRBD2
abundance: .
v_gene: TRBV10-2
j_gene: TRBJ2-1

CDR3aa: CASSAQSNQPQHF
CDR3nt: TGTGCCAGCAGCGCACAGAGCAATCAGCCCCAGCATTTT
d_gene: .
abundance: .
v_gene: TRBV28
j_gene: TRBJ1-5

CDR3aa: CASSVGTGNTDTQYF
CDR3nt: TGTGCCAGCAGTGTCGGGACAGGGAACACAGATACGCAGTATTTT
d_gene: TRBD1
abundance: .
v_gene: TRBV6-1
j_gene: TRBJ2-3

CDR3aa: CASRPPTGWTDEQFF
CDR3nt: TGTGCCAGCCGACCGCCGACAGGTTGGACAGATGAGCAGTTCTTC
d_gene: .
abundance: .
v_gene: TRBV28
j_gene: TRBJ2-1

CDR3aa: CASRDRDTGELFF
CDR3nt: TGTGCCAGCAGAGACAGGGACACCGGGGAGCTGTTTTTT
d_gene: TRBD1
abundance: .
v_gene: TRBV2
j_gene: TRBJ2-2

CDR3aa: CASSLFGDRNSPLHF
CDR3nt: TGTGCCAGCAGCTTATTTGGGGACAGAAACTCACCCCTCCACTTT
d_gene: TRBD1
abundance: .
v_gene: TRBV7-8
j_gene: TRBJ1-6

CDR3aa: CASSLSSGYNSPLHF
CDR3nt: TGTGCCAGCAGCTTGTCATCAGGGTATAATTCACCCCTCCACTTT
d_gene: .
abundance: .
v_gene: TRBV7-2
j_gene: TRBJ1-6

CDR3aa: CASSLGHNYEQYF
CDR3nt: TGCGCCAGCAGCTTGGGTCACAACTACGAGCAGTACTTC
d_gene: .
abundance: .
v_gene: TRBV5-1
j_gene: TRBJ2-7

CDR3aa: CASSLGQPNTEAFF
CDR3nt: TGTGCCAGCAGCCTGGGACAACCGAACACTGAAGCTTTCTTT
d_gene: .
abundance: .
v_gene: TRBV6-5
j_gene: TRBJ1-1

CDR3aa: CASSSDYGQGYEQYF
CDR3nt: TGTGCCAGCAGCTCAGATTACGGACAGGGCTACGAGCAGTACTTC
d_gene: TRBD1
abundance: .
v_gene: TRBV7-8
j_gene: TRBJ2-7

CDR3aa: CASSPAIGSVSDSPLHF
CDR3nt: TGCGCCAGCAGCCCGGCTATCGGGAGTGTGTCGGATTCACCCCTCCACTTT
d_gene: .
abundance: .
v_gene: TRBV5-1
j_gene: TRBJ1-6

CDR3aa: CASNSNYGYTF
CDR3nt: TGTGCCAGCAACTCTAACTATGGCTACACCTTC
d_gene: .
abundance: .
v_gene: TRBV2
j_gene: TRBJ1-2

CDR3aa: CASSSGLASTDTQYF
CDR3nt: TGTGCCAGCAGCTCGGGACTAGCGAGCACAGATACGCAGTATTTT
d_gene: TRBD2
abundance: .
v_gene: TRBV5-6
j_gene: TRBJ2-3

CDR3aa: CAISETGMNTEAFF
CDR3nt: TGTGCCATCAGTGAAACAGGGATGAACACTGAAGCTTTCTTT
d_gene: .
abundance: .
v_gene: TRBV10-3
j_gene: TRBJ1-1

CDR3aa: CASFGTGDYEQYF
CDR3nt: TGTGCCAGCTTCGGGACAGGGGACTACGAGCAGTACTTC
d_gene: TRBD1
abundance: .
v_gene: TRBV2
j_gene: TRBJ2-7

CDR3aa: CASRDREYTEAFF
CDR3nt: TGTGCCAGCCGGGACAGGGAATATACTGAAGCTTTCTTT
d_gene: TRBD1
abundance: .
v_gene: TRBV6-5
j_gene: TRBJ1-1

CDR3aa: CASLGGAGSGANVLTF
CDR3nt: TGTGCCAGCCTCGGGGGGGCGGGCTCAGGGGCCAACGTCCTGACTTTC
d_gene: TRBD2
abundance: .
v_gene: TRBV2
j_gene: TRBJ2-6

CDR3aa: CASSPRDRNSYEQYF
CDR3nt: TGTGCCAGCTCACCAAGGGACAGAAACTCCTACGAGCAGTACTTC
d_gene: TRBD1
abundance: .
v_gene: TRBV18
j_gene: TRBJ2-7

CDR3aa: CASSVRASRGEKLFF
CDR3nt: TGTGCCAGCAGCGTGCGGGCTTCACGAGGAGAAAAACTGTTTTTT
d_gene: .
abundance: .
v_gene: TRBV13
j_gene: TRBJ1-4